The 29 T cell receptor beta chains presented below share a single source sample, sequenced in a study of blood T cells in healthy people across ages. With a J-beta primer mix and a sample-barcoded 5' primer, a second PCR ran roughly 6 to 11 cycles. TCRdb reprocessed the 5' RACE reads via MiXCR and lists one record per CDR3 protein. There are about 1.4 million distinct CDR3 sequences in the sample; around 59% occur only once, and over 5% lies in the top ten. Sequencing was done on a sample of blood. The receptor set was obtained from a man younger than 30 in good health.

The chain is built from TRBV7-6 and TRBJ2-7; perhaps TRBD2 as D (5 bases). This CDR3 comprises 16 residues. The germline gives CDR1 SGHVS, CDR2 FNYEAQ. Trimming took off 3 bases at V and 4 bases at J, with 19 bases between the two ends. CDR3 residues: CASSLTPGLRGYEQYF. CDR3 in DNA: TGTGCCAGCAGCTTGACTCCAGGACTCCGAGGGTACGAGCAGTACTTC.

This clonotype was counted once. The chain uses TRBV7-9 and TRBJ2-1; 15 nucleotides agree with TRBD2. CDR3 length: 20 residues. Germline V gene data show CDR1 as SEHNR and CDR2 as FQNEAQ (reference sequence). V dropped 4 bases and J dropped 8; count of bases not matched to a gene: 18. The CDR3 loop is CASSSIWNDGLAGGLDEQFF. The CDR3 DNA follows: TGTGCCAGCAGCTCGATATGGAATGACGGACTAGCGGGGGGGTTGGATGAGCAGTTCTTC.

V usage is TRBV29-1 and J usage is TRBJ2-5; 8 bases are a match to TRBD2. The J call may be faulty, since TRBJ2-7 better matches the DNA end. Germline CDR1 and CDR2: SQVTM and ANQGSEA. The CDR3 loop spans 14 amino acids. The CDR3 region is CSVELSGINDEQYF. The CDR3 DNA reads TGCAGCGTTGAACTTAGCGGGATTAACGACGAGCAGTACTTC.

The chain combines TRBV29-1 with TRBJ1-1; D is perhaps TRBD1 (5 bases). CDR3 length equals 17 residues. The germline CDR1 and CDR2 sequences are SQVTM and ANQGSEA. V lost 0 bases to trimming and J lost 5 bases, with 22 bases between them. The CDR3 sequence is CSVEDLSGAGFGTEAFF. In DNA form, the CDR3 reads TGCAGCGTTGAAGACCTGTCGGGCGCAGGGTTCGGGACTGAAGCTTTCTTT.

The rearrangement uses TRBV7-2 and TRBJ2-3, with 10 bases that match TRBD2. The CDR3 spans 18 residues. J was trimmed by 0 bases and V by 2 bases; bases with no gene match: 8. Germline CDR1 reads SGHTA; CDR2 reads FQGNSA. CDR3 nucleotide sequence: TGTGCCAGCAGCTTACTAGCGGGGGCCCCCGCTAGCACAGATACGCAGTATTTT. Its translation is CASSLLAGAPASTDTQYF.

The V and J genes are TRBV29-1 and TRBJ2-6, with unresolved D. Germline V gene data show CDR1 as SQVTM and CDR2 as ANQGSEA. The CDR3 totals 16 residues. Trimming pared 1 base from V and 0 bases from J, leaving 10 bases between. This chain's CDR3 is CSVEAPDISGANVLTF. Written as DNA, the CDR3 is TGCAGCGTTGAAGCCCCCGACATCTCTGGGGCCAACGTCCTGACTTTC. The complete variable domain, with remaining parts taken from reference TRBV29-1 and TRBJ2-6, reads SAVISQKPSRDICQRGTSLTIQCQVDSQVTMMFWYRQQPGQSLTLIATANQGSEATYESGFVIDKFPISRPNLTFSTLTVSNMSPEDSSIYLCSVEAPDISGANVLTFGAGSRLTVL.

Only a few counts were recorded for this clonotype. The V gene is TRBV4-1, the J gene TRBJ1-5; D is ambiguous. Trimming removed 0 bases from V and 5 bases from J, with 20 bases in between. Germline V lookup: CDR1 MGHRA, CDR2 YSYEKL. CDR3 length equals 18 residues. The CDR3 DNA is TGCGCCAGCAGCCAAGATTGGGTTGCAGACGAAAAACATCAGCCCCAGCATTTT. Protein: CASSQDWVADEKHQPQHF.

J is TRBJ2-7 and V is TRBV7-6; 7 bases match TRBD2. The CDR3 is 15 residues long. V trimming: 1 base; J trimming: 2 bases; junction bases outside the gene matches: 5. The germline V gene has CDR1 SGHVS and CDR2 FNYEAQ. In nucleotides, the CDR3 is TGTGCCAGCAGCTTAGGGGGGGGAGTTACCTACGAGCAGTACTTC. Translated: CASSLGGGVTYEQYF.

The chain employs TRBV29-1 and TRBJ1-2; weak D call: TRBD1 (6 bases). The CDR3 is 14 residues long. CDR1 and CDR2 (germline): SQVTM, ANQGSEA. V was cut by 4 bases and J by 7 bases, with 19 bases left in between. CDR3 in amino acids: CSVAGGWDGPGYTF. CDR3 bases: TGCAGCGTTGCCGGGGGCTGGGACGGACCTGGCTACACCTTC.

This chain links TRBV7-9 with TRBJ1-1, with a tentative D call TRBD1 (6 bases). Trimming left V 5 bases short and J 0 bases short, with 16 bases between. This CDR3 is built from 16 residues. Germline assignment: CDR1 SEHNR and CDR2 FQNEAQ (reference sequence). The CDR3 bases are TGTGCCAGCAGCATAGGGGGAAGGCCGATGAACACTGAAGCTTTCTTT. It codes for CASSIGGRPMNTEAFF. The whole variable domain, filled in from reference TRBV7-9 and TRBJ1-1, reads DTGVSQNPRHKITKRGQNVTFRCDPISEHNRLYWYRQTLGQGPEFLTYFQNEAQLEKSRLLSDRFSAERPKGSFSTLEIQRTEQGDSAMYLCASSIGGRPMNTEAFFGQGTRLTVV.

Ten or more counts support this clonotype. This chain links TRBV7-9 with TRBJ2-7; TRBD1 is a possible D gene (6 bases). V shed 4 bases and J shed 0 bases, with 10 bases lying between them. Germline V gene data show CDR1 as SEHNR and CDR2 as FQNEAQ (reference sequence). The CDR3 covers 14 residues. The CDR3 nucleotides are TGTGCCAGCAGCTACAGGGAGAGCTCCTACGAGCAGTACTTC. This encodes CASSYRESSYEQYF.

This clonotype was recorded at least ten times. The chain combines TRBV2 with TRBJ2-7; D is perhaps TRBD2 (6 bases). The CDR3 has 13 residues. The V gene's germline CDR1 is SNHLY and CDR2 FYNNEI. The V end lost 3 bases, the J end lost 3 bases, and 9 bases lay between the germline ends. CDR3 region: CASSDGGNYEQYF. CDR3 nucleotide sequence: TGTGCCAGCAGTGACGGCGGGAACTACGAGCAGTACTTC.

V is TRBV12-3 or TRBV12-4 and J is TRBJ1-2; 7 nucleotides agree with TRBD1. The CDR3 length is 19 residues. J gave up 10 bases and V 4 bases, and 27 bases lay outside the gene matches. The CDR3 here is CASSSLGGVDSLEFSDYTF. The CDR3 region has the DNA TGTGCCAGCAGTTCCCTAGGGGGCGTGGACAGTCTGGAATTCTCGGACTACACCTTC.

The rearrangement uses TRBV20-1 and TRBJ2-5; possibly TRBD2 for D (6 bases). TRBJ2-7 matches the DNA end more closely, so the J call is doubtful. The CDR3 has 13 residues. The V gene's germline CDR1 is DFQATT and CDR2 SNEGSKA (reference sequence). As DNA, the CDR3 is TGCAGTGCTAGAGGGGGGGTGATTAACGAGCAGTACTTC. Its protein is CSARGGVINEQYF.

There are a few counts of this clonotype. The CDR3 is CASSPGLAASTDTQYF. The DNA for the CDR3 is TGCGCCAGCAGCCCTGGACTAGCGGCGAGCACAGATACGCAGTATTTT. V and J are TRBV5-1 and TRBJ2-3; 10 bases map to TRBD2. The trim removed 4 bases at V and 0 bases at J, leaving 5 bases unmatched. There are 16 residues in the CDR3. CDR1 and CDR2 (germline): SGHRS, YFSETQ.

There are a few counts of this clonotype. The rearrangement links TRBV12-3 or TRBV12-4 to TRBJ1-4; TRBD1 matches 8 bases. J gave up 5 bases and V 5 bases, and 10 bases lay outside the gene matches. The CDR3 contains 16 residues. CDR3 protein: CASSPKGQGGNEKLFF. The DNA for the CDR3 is TGTGCCAGCAGTCCGAAAGGACAGGGCGGGAATGAAAAACTGTTTTTT.

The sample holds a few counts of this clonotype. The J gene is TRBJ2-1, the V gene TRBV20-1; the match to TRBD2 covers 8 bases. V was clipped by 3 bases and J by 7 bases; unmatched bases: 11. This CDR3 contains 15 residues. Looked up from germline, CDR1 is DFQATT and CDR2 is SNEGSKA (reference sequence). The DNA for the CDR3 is TGCAGTGCTAGTTGGACGGGAGGGCCTGGAAATGAGCAGTTCTTC. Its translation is CSASWTGGPGNEQFF.

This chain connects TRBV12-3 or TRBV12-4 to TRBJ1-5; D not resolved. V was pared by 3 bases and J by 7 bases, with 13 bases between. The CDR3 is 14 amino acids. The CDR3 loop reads CASSLVEAGQPQHF. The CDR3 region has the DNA TGTGCCAGCAGTTTGGTGGAAGCGGGGCAGCCCCAGCATTTT.

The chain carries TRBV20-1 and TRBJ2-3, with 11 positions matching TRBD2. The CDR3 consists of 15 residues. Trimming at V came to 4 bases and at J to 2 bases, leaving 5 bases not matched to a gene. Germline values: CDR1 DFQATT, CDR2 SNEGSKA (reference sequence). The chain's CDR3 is CSATTSGGSTDTQYF. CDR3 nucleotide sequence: TGCAGTGCTACCACTAGCGGGGGTTCCACAGATACGCAGTATTTT.

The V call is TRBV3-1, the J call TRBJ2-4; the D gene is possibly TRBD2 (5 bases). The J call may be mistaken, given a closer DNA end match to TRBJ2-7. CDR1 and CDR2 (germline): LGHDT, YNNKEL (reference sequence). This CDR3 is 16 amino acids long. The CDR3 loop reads CASSPTWTRTSYEQYF. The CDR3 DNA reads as TGTGCCAGCAGCCCCACCTGGACTCGGACGAGCTACGAGCAGTACTTC.

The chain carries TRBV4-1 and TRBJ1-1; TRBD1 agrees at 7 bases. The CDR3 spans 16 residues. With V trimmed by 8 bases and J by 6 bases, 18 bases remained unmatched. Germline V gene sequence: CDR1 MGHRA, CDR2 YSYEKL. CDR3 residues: CASQKTGQGIRSEAFF. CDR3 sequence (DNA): TGCGCCAGCCAGAAGACAGGGCAGGGGATTAGGTCTGAAGCTTTCTTT.

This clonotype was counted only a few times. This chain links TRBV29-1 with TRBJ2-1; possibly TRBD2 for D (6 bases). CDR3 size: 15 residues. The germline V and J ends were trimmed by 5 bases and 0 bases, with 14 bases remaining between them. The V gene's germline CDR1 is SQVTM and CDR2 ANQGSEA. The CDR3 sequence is CSVFGTSSSYNEQFF. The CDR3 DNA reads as TGCAGCGTTTTTGGGACTTCAAGCTCCTACAATGAGCAGTTCTTC.

The CDR3 DNA reads as TGTGCCAGCACCAACGACATAGGGCTCGGGGCCAACGTCCTGACTTTC. Translating it yields CASTNDIGLGANVLTF. V usage is TRBV12-3 or TRBV12-4 and J usage is TRBJ2-6; D uncertain. This CDR3 has 16 residues. Trimming took off 7 bases at V and 4 bases at J, with 17 bases between the two ends.

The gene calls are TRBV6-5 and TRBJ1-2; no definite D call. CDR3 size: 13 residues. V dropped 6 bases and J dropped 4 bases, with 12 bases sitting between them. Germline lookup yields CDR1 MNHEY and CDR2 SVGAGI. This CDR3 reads CASSPTSGYGYTF. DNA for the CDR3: TGTGCCAGCAGCCCGACATCGGGCTATGGCTACACCTTC.

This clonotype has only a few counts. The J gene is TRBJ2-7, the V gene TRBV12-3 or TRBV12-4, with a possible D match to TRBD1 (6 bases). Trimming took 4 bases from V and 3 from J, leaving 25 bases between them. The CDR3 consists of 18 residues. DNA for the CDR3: TGTGCCAGCAGTTGGGGACAAATCGACCAGCTGGTCCTCTACGAGCAGTACTTC. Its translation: CASSWGQIDQLVLYEQYF.

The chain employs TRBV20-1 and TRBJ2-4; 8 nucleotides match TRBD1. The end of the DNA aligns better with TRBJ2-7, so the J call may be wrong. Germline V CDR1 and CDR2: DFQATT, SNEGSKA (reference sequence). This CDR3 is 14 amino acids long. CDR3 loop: CSAREDRVAYEQYF. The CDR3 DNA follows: TGCAGTGCTAGAGAGGACAGGGTCGCCTACGAGCAGTACTTC.

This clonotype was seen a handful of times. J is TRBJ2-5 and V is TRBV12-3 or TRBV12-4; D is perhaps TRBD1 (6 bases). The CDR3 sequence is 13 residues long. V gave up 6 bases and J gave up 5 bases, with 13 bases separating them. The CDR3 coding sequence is TGTGCCAGCAGGATCAGGGGTTCTGAGACCCAGTACTTC. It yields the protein CASRIRGSETQYF.

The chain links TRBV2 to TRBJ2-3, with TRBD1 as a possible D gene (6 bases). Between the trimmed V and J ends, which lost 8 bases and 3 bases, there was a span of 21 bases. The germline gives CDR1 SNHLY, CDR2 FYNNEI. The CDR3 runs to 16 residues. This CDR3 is CASARMGAEGTDTQYF. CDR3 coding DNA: TGTGCCAGCGCAAGAATGGGGGCAGAGGGGACAGATACGCAGTATTTT.

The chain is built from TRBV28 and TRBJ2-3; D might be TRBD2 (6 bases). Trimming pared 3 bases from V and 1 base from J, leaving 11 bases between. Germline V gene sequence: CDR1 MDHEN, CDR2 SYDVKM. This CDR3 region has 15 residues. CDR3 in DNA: TGTGCCAGCAGTTTTGGCCAGCGGGGCACAGATACGCAGTATTTT. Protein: CASSFGQRGTDTQYF.